This T cell receptor (beta chain) was recovered during a study of beta chain features in type 1 diabetes. Germline V gene sequence: CDR1 GTSNPN, CDR2 SVGIG (reference sequence). V shed 3 bases and J shed 4 bases, with 15 bases lying between them. This CDR3 comprises 14 residues. Researchers reported sorting CD4+ naive, central memory, regulatory and stem cell-like memory cells via CD45RO/CCR7/CD25/CD127/CD95/CD27. On this clone: Its antigen is currently unknown.

Study findings and constraints: In type 1 diabetes patients, VDJ junctions had fewer insertions; deletions at these junctions were more frequent.

Expressed TCRB transcripts were sequenced after all isolated RNA was converted to cDNA. This table comes from immunoSEQ multiplex PCR, and its TCRdb copy is limited to in-frame clones, with some not included. The data contain roughly 500,000 clones, 30% of them singletons. Sequencing was carried out using naive CD4+ T cells from blood. The sequence was collected from a man aged 18 to 30 in good health. The rearrangement joins TRBV30 to TRBJ1-1; D is uncertain. CDR3 amino acids: CAWSRHRTLTEAFF. The CDR3 DNA is TGTGCCTGGAGCAGACACCGGACTCTCACTGAAGCTTTCTTT.